Each of the 12 T cell receptor beta chains below was sequenced from the same sample in a study of blood T cell repertoires in COVID-19. Some clones are missing from TCRdb's copy, which holds only in-frame ones; the method was immunoSEQ multiplex PCR. The data contain 200,000 to 250,000 clones, 82% of them singletons. Sequencing used PBMCs or T cells enriched from blood (not recorded which). These receptors were taken from an older woman who had recovered from COVID-19.

The CDR3, as DNA: TGTGCCAGCAGTTTCTATGAGGGAGAGACCCAGTACTTC. Translating it yields CASSFYEGETQYF. The V gene is TRBV12-3 or TRBV12-4, the J gene TRBJ2-5; D is perhaps TRBD2 (5 bases). The V end lost 3 bases, the J end lost 4 bases, and 9 bases lay between the germline ends. The CDR3 contains 13 residues.

The V gene is TRBV24-1, the J gene TRBJ1-5, with 8 bases that match TRBD1. V gave up 1 base and J gave up 3 bases; unmatched junction bases: 4. Germline assignment: CDR1 KGHDR and CDR2 SFDVKD. There are 16 residues in the CDR3. The CDR3 sequence: CATSDFQDRDNQPQHF. In nucleotides, the CDR3 is TGTGCCACCAGTGATTTTCAGGACAGGGACAATCAGCCCCAGCATTTT.

This clone was observed a few times. V gene TRBV11-3 combines with J gene TRBJ2-2, with TRBD2 as a possible D gene (5 bases). V shed 3 bases and J shed 7 bases, with 12 bases lying between them. CDR3 size: 14 residues. Germline CDR1 is SGHNT and CDR2 is YENEEA. CDR3 sequence (DNA): TGTGCCAGCAGCTTTTCCGTGGGGAGCGGGGAGCTGTTTTTT. This translates into CASSFSVGSGELFF.

This clone showed up just a few times. The chain joins TRBV7-9 to TRBJ2-1; TRBD1 agrees at 7 bases. The V and J ends lost 9 bases and 4 bases, in that order; junction bases with no gene match: 9. There are 14 residues in the CDR3. In germline, CDR1 is SEHNR, CDR2 FQNEAQ (reference sequence). The CDR3 here is CASCEGALYNEQFF. CDR3 coding DNA: TGTGCCAGTTGCGAGGGGGCCTTATACAATGAGCAGTTCTTC.

The V and J genes are TRBV30 and TRBJ1-1; D perhaps matches TRBD1 (6 bases). The CDR3 loop spans 12 amino acids. Germline CDR1 reads GTSNPN; CDR2 reads SVGIG (reference sequence). With 1 base removed from V and 9 bases from J, the gap between germline ends came to 12 bases. The CDR3 DNA reads as TGTGCCTGGAGTGGGGGGCAGGGCCAAGCTTTCTTT. It codes for CAWSGGQGQAFF.

The rearrangement uses TRBV19 and TRBJ1-1; 7 positions match TRBD1. Germline CDR1 reads LNHDA; CDR2 reads SQIVND (reference sequence). V shed 5 bases and J 5 bases; nucleotides not matched to a gene: 11. CDR3 length equals 15 residues. Written as DNA, the CDR3 is TGTGCCAGTAGTGAGGGGGCAGTGCCGGGGACTGAAGCTTTCTTT. Translation gives CASSEGAVPGTEAFF.

This sequence joins TRBV6-1 and TRBJ1-6; the D gene is possibly TRBD1 (5 bases). CDR1 is MNHNS, CDR2 SASEGT, per germline. This CDR3 contains 15 residues. Trimming shortened V by 5 bases and J by 17 bases, and 25 bases separated the two germline ends. The CDR3 DNA follows: TGTGCCAGCAGTAATGATCGATCTACAGGATCCCCCGTCCACTTT. As protein: CASSNDRSTGSPVHF.

The chain employs TRBV19 and TRBJ2-7; TRBD1 agrees at 7 bases. The V and J ends lost 6 bases and 5 bases, in that order; junction bases with no gene match: 10. CDR3 length: 14 residues. The V gene's germline CDR1 is LNHDA and CDR2 SQIVND (reference sequence). CDR3 protein: CASSPTGSVHEQYF. The CDR3 region has the DNA TGTGCCAGTAGCCCGACAGGGTCGGTTCACGAGCAGTACTTC.

The J gene is TRBJ2-2, the V gene TRBV5-4, with 7 bases that match TRBD1. The V gene's germline CDR1 is SGHNT and CDR2 YYREEE (reference sequence). The CDR3 has 15 amino acids. Trimming took 7 bases from V and 2 from J; bases not matched to a gene: 8. CDR3 protein: CASSPGQRNTGELFF. The CDR3 DNA follows: TGTGCCAGCTCCCCGGGACAGAGAAACACCGGGGAGCTGTTTTTT.

The rearrangement links TRBV29-1 to TRBJ2-5, with TRBD2 matching over 10 bases. CDR1 and CDR2 from the germline V gene are SQVTM and ANQGSEA. This CDR3 spans 15 amino acids. V trimming: 4 bases; J trimming: 1 base; junction bases outside the gene matches: 6. CDR3 bases: TGCAGCGTTGCGGAGGTAGCGGGAGGCCAAGAGACCCAGTACTTC. It yields the protein CSVAEVAGGQETQYF.

The V and J genes are TRBV3-1 (or the pseudogene TRBV3-2) and TRBJ2-3; D might be TRBD2 (7 bases). Deletions cut 3 bases from V and 0 bases from J, with 19 bases between. The CDR3 is 18 residues long. Germline V CDR1 and CDR2: LGHDT, YNNKEL (reference sequence). CDR3 amino acids: CASSQECGGPYSTDTQYF. In DNA form, the CDR3 reads TGTGCCAGCAGCCAGGAATGCGGGGGCCCATATAGCACAGATACGCAGTATTTT.

V gene TRBV5-1 combines with J gene TRBJ1-5; D possibly corresponds to TRBD1 (6 bases). This CDR3 spans 15 amino acids. V was pared by 0 bases and J by 6 bases, with 13 bases between. Germline CDR1 SGHRS, CDR2 YFSETQ. CDR3 in DNA: TGCGCCAGCAGCTTGGAGGGGGGGCACGGTCAGCCCCAGCATTTT. Its protein is CASSLEGGHGQPQHF.